A single sample gave rise to the 8 T cell receptor beta chains below, sequenced in a study of shared clonotypes between healthy human individuals (dated by TCRdb to 2019 to 2021). CD8 naive samples were obtained by positive selection for CCR7 among CD45RO-negative cells, yielding a CD45RA+CCR7+ population from which TemRA cells were excluded. Libraries came from the immunoSEQ multiplex PCR assay. As stored in TCRdb, this immuneACCESS dataset retains in-frame rearrangements with V and J assigned. A fraction of the clones does not appear; measured against another copy, unresolved V genes explain less than half of the discrepancy, and the remainder lacks a known reason. Counted in this sample were 500,000 to 700,000 clones; approximately 95% of them appeared once. The top ten constitute 0.11% of the sample. The specimen sequenced was naive CD8+ T cells sorted from blood. Interpreted using the paper, the cell subset or site label stands for: CD45RA+CCR7+. These receptor sequences come from a woman aged 25 to 39 in good health.

This rearrangement joins TRBV28 to TRBJ2-7; D is ambiguous. Per the germline V gene, CDR1 is MDHEN and CDR2 is SYDVKM. CDR3 size: 11 residues. Trimming took off 2 bases at V and 7 bases at J, with 6 bases between the two ends. The CDR3 loop is CASSLAEEQYF. Here the CDR3 DNA reads TGTGCCAGCAGTTTAGCTGAAGAGCAGTACTTC.

V is TRBV28 and J is TRBJ1-1; D unresolved. In germline, CDR1 is MDHEN, CDR2 SYDVKM. The V gene lost 2 bases and the J gene lost 6 bases, with 4 bases spanning the gap. The CDR3 contains 11 residues. CDR3 sequence: CASSLVSEAFF. CDR3 nucleotide sequence: TGTGCCAGCAGTTTAGTATCTGAAGCTTTCTTT. Filled out from reference TRBV28 and TRBJ1-1, the complete variable domain reads DVKVTQSSRYLVKRTGEKVFLECVQDMDHENMFWYRQDPGLGLRLIYFSYDVKMKEKGDIPEGYSVSREKKERFSLILESASTNQTSMYLCASSLVSEAFFGQGTRLTVV.

V gene TRBV7-2 combines with J gene TRBJ2-7; 13 positions match TRBD2. Germline assignment: CDR1 SGHTA and CDR2 FQGNSA. CDR3 length: 15 residues. The junction had 4 bases not matched to a gene; V was cut back by 5 bases and J by 3 bases. In DNA, the CDR3 is TGTGCCAGCAGCCCGTGGACTAGCGGGGGCTACGAGCAGTACTTC. Its protein product is CASSPWTSGGYEQYF.

The chain has TRBV7-6 and TRBJ2-7; TRBD1 is a possible D gene (6 bases). This CDR3 region has 17 residues. Germline V gives CDR1 SGHVS, CDR2 FNYEAQ. V was shortened by 5 bases and J by 5 bases, with 25 bases between the two germline ends. CDR3 sequence reads: CASSPRNRGQKKDEQYF. CDR3 in DNA: TGTGCCAGCAGCCCCAGGAACAGAGGACAGAAGAAGGACGAGCAGTACTTC.

This sequence joins TRBV11-2 and TRBJ2-3; 7 positions match TRBD2. J gave up 0 bases and V 5 bases, and 11 bases lay outside the gene matches. The CDR3 is 17 residues long. Germline V gene sequence: CDR1 SGHAT, CDR2 FQNNGV. CDR3 amino acids: CASSANILAASTDTQYF. The CDR3 nucleotides read TGTGCCAGCAGCGCGAACATCCTAGCGGCTAGCACAGATACGCAGTATTTT. Using reference TRBV11-2 and TRBJ2-3 for the parts outside the CDR3, the full variable domain is EAGVAQSPRYKIIEKRQSVAFWCNPISGHATLYWYQQILGQGPKLLIQFQNNGVVDDSQLPKDRFSAERLKGVDSTLKIQPAKLEDSAVYLCASSANILAASTDTQYFGPGTRLTVL.

V gene TRBV6-1 combines with J gene TRBJ2-2, with a tentative D call TRBD2 (5 bases). Germline assignment: CDR1 MNHNS and CDR2 SASEGT. The CDR3 has 15 residues. The V and J ends lost 6 bases and 0 bases respectively, with 11 bases between them. Here the CDR3 DNA reads TGTGCCAGCAGGCAGAGGGCACCGAACACCGGGGAGCTGTTTTTT. Its translation is CASRQRAPNTGELFF.

The chain carries TRBV4-1 and TRBJ2-2; D call uncertain. The CDR3 covers 15 residues. CDR1 is MGHRA and CDR2 is YSYEKL in the germline V gene. V lost 4 bases and J 1 base, leaving 10 bases between the germline ends. The CDR3 sequence: CASSPPTLNTGELFF. CDR3 sequence (DNA): TGCGCCAGCAGCCCCCCGACACTGAACACCGGGGAGCTGTTTTTT.

The V call is TRBV19, the J call TRBJ1-1, with D tentatively TRBD1 (5 bases). There are 15 residues in the CDR3. V shed 0 bases and J shed 1 base, with 9 bases lying between them. Germline V gene data show CDR1 as LNHDA and CDR2 as SQIVND (reference sequence). CDR3 sequence reads: CASSIDLQGNTEAFF. The CDR3 bases are TGTGCCAGTAGTATAGACCTTCAGGGGAACACTGAAGCTTTCTTT.